This record covers a single T cell receptor (beta chain). The antigen is undetermined. V gave up 3 bases and J gave up 4 bases; unmatched junction bases: 3. The CDR3 totals 15 residues. Germline V CDR1 and CDR2: SGHRS, YFSETQ. The data were obtained in a study of shared clonotypes between healthy human individuals. Study at large: Sampling drew on donors who were a couple of women and a few men aged 18 to 49.

Profiling relied on immunoSEQ multiplex PCR, and the TCRdb table lists in-frame clones only, not all of them. The profile covers under 2.5 million clones, with about 90% appearing a single time and approximately 0.39% taken by the ten largest. Study findings and constraints: Clonotypes shared by all four sorted-subset donors had higher generation probabilities than non-shared clonotypes. Across a handful of donors, naive CD4 shared around 5.4%, naive CD8 over 3%, memory CD4 2% to 2.5%, memory CD8 0.4% to 0.5%. For sorted subsets, rarefaction showed incomplete sequencing despite large depth.

The chain joins TRBV5-1 to TRBJ2-2; 10 positions agree with TRBD2. The sequence came from a man aged 18 to 35 in good health. Some clones in this sample may be carry-over from other donors' samples. The sample consisted of naive CD4+ T cells from PBMCs. The subset: CD45RA+ positively selected. The chain's CDR3 is CASSSSGSGTGELFF. The CDR3 nucleotides read TGCGCCAGCAGCTCTAGCGGGAGTGGCACCGGGGAGCTGTTTTTT.